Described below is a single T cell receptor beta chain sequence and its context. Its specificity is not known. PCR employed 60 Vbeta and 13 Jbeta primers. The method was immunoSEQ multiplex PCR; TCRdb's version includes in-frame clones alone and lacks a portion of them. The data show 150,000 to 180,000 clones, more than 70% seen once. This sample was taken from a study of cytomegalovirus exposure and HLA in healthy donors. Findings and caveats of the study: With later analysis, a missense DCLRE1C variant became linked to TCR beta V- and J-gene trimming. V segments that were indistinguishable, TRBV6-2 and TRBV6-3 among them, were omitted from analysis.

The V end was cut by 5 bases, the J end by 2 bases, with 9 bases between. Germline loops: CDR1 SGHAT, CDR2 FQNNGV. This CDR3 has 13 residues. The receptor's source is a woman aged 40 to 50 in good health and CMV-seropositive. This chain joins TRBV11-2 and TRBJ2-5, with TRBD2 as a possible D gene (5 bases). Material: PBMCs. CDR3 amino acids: CASSKDWQETQYF. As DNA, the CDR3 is TGTGCCAGCAGCAAGGACTGGCAAGAGACCCAGTACTTC.